These T cell receptor beta chains were read from a single sample in a study of T-cell reconstitution after alpha-beta-depleted transplantation in children. TCRdb passed the PCR reads through MiXCR, listing each CDR3 protein once. The sample records about 58,000 distinct CDR3 sequences, 44% being singletons. The sequenced sample was PBMCs, mostly from graft donor cells, obtained 360 days after TCRalphabeta/CD19-depleted stem cell transplant. Every receptor here comes from a male patient aged 5 to 17 who had a stem cell transplant for acute lymphoblastic leukemia, so the T cells may come from the graft donor. Both conserved end residues are part of each CDR3. The D gene is left open where the match is weak. Rows may omit the clone size; those that give it use once, few, many or a size class.

d_gene: TRBD2; j_gene: TRBJ2-5; len: 16; abundance: -; v_gene: TRBV5-1; CDR3nt: TGCGCCAGCAGCTTTCGGCTCGGACTAGCGGGAGAGACCCAGTACTTC; CDR3aa: CASSFRLGLAGETQYF
d_gene: TRBD1; j_gene: TRBJ1-2; len: 14; abundance: -; v_gene: TRBV24-1; CDR3nt: TGTGCCACCAGTGATCCGGACAGGGACCATGGGTACACCTTC; CDR3aa: CATSDPDRDHGYTF
d_gene: -; j_gene: TRBJ2-1; len: 14; abundance: -; v_gene: TRBV29-1; CDR3nt: TGCAGCGCCACGGTCAGACTAGGGGGGAATGAGCAGTTCTTC; CDR3aa: CSATVRLGGNEQFF
d_gene: TRBD1; j_gene: TRBJ1-6; len: 16; abundance: few; v_gene: TRBV5-1; CDR3nt: TGCGCCAGCAGCTTGGCCAAGGACAGGGCGAATTCACCCCTCCACTTT; CDR3aa: CASSLAKDRANSPLHF
d_gene: -; j_gene: TRBJ2-3; len: 13; abundance: -; v_gene: TRBV20-1; CDR3nt: TGCAGTGCTAGAGATGGGGACACAGATACGCAGTATTTT; CDR3aa: CSARDGDTDTQYF
d_gene: -; j_gene: TRBJ2-7; len: 14; abundance: -; v_gene: TRBV7-9; CDR3nt: TGTGCCAGCAGCTTAAAACCTACCACCTACGAGCAGTACTTC; CDR3aa: CASSLKPTTYEQYF
d_gene: -; j_gene: TRBJ2-1; len: 13; abundance: few; v_gene: TRBV29-1; CDR3nt: TGCAGCGTTGAAGCGGCAGCGGTCGGTGAGCAGTTCTTC; CDR3aa: CSVEAAAVGEQFF
d_gene: -; j_gene: TRBJ2-1; len: 12; abundance: few; v_gene: TRBV7-3; CDR3nt: TGTGCCAGCAGCTTAAGAGACAATGAGCAGTTCTTC; CDR3aa: CASSLRDNEQFF
d_gene: -; j_gene: TRBJ1-2; len: 13; abundance: -; v_gene: TRBV28; CDR3nt: TGTGCCAGCAGTTTACAGGGACGGGTTCTGAGGACCTTC; CDR3aa: CASSLQGRVLRTF
d_gene: TRBD2; j_gene: TRBJ2-7; len: 15; abundance: few; v_gene: TRBV6-5; CDR3nt: TGTGCCAGCAGTTACGGGAGGGAGTTCGTCTACGAGCAGTACTTC; CDR3aa: CASSYGREFVYEQYF
d_gene: -; j_gene: TRBJ2-7; len: 15; abundance: few; v_gene: TRBV9; CDR3nt: TGTGCCAGCAGCGTAGCTAGGCAGGGAAGAGACGAGCAGTACTTC; CDR3aa: CASSVARQGRDEQYF
d_gene: -; j_gene: TRBJ2-2; len: 16; abundance: -; v_gene: TRBV28; CDR3nt: TGTGCCAGCAGTACCGACCGGGACCTCTACACCGGGGAGCTGTTTTTT; CDR3aa: CASSTDRDLYTGELFF
d_gene: -; j_gene: TRBJ2-1; len: 16; abundance: -; v_gene: TRBV20-1; CDR3nt: TGCAGTGCTAGAGATCCCAATAGGAGCTCCTACAATGAGCAGTTCTTC; CDR3aa: CSARDPNRSSYNEQFF
d_gene: TRBD2; j_gene: TRBJ2-3; len: 16; abundance: -; v_gene: TRBV6-1; CDR3nt: TGTGCCAGCAGCCGCTTTGGACTAGCGGGAACAGATACGCAGTATTTT; CDR3aa: CASSRFGLAGTDTQYF
d_gene: TRBD1; j_gene: TRBJ1-1; len: 17; abundance: few; v_gene: TRBV7-3; CDR3nt: TGTGCCAGCAGCCTCGTGGGCCCGGGACAGTTGAACACTGAAGCTTTCTTT; CDR3aa: CASSLVGPGQLNTEAFF
d_gene: -; j_gene: TRBJ2-5; len: 10; abundance: -; v_gene: TRBV20-1; CDR3nt: TGCAGTGCCGGCGTGAGGGCCCAGTACTTC; CDR3aa: CSAGVRAQYF
d_gene: TRBD2; j_gene: TRBJ2-2; len: 14; abundance: once; v_gene: TRBV7-3; CDR3nt: TGTGCCAGCAGCTTGGGAGGGACCACCGGGGAGCTGTTTTTT; CDR3aa: CASSLGGTTGELFF
d_gene: TRBD2; j_gene: TRBJ2-7; len: 17; abundance: once; v_gene: TRBV28; CDR3nt: TGTGCCAGCAGTTTCGGACTAGCGGGAGAGTATTTCTACGAGCAGTACTTC; CDR3aa: CASSFGLAGEYFYEQYF
d_gene: -; j_gene: TRBJ2-1; len: 11; abundance: -; v_gene: TRBV6-6; CDR3nt: TGTGCCAGCAGTTTGGGTGTAGAGCAGTTCTTC; CDR3aa: CASSLGVEQFF
d_gene: -; j_gene: TRBJ2-7; len: 10; abundance: -; v_gene: TRBV14; CDR3nt: TGTGCCAGCAGCCAAACAGAAGTCTACTTC; CDR3aa: CASSQTEVYF
d_gene: -; j_gene: TRBJ2-3; len: 13; abundance: -; v_gene: TRBV15; CDR3nt: TGTGCCACCAGCAGAGTCCTCACAGATACGCAGTATTTT; CDR3aa: CATSRVLTDTQYF
d_gene: -; j_gene: TRBJ1-1; len: 13; abundance: -; v_gene: TRBV20-1; CDR3nt: TGCAGTGCTAGGGGGATAATGAACACTGAAGCTTTCTTT; CDR3aa: CSARGIMNTEAFF
d_gene: -; j_gene: TRBJ2-1; len: 18; abundance: few; v_gene: TRBV15; CDR3nt: TGTGCCACCAGCAGAGATGATATATGGGATAGCTCCTACAATGAGCAGTTCTTC; CDR3aa: CATSRDDIWDSSYNEQFF
d_gene: TRBD1; j_gene: TRBJ2-3; len: 17; abundance: -; v_gene: TRBV27; CDR3nt: TGTGCCAGCAGTTTAAAGGGACAGGGCTCGGGCACAGATACGCAGTATTTT; CDR3aa: CASSLKGQGSGTDTQYF
d_gene: -; j_gene: TRBJ2-3; len: 14; abundance: -; v_gene: TRBV6-1; CDR3nt: TGTGCCAGCAGTGAAGCGGGCCGCACAGATACGCAGTATTTT; CDR3aa: CASSEAGRTDTQYF
d_gene: -; j_gene: TRBJ2-1; len: 15; abundance: -; v_gene: TRBV5-1; CDR3nt: TGCGCCAGCAGCCTTAGCGGAATGTTGTACAATCAGCAGTTCTTC; CDR3aa: CASSLSGMLYNQQFF
d_gene: TRBD1; j_gene: TRBJ1-1; len: 14; abundance: -; v_gene: TRBV28; CDR3nt: TGTGCCAGCTTAGGACAGGGGTTTTTCACTGAAGCTTTCTTT; CDR3aa: CASLGQGFFTEAFF
d_gene: -; j_gene: TRBJ1-1; len: 13; abundance: -; v_gene: TRBV19; CDR3nt: TGTGCCAGTAGTATGGGGGTCATCACTGAAGCTTTCTTT; CDR3aa: CASSMGVITEAFF
d_gene: -; j_gene: TRBJ1-5; len: 15; abundance: -; v_gene: TRBV28; CDR3nt: TGTGCCAGCAGTTTAAGTAGCAGGGATCGGCAGCCCCAGCATTTT; CDR3aa: CASSLSSRDRQPQHF
d_gene: -; j_gene: TRBJ1-1; len: 11; abundance: -; v_gene: TRBV29-1; CDR3nt: TGCAGCGTCTCCGAGGGCACTGAAGCTTTCTTT; CDR3aa: CSVSEGTEAFF
d_gene: TRBD2; j_gene: TRBJ2-3; len: 15; abundance: few; v_gene: TRBV6-1; CDR3nt: TGTGCCAGCAGTCCTGGGACTAGCGGAAAAGATACGCAGTATTTT; CDR3aa: CASSPGTSGKDTQYF
d_gene: -; j_gene: TRBJ2-3; len: 12; abundance: -; v_gene: TRBV6-2/TRBV6-3; CDR3nt: TGTGCCAGCGGGGAGCCCAGCGATACGCAGTATTTT; CDR3aa: CASGEPSDTQYF
d_gene: -; j_gene: TRBJ2-1; len: 15; abundance: few; v_gene: TRBV5-5; CDR3nt: TGTGCCAGCTCCCCGGCGGGGGCAAGGTACAATGAGCAGTTCTTC; CDR3aa: CASSPAGARYNEQFF
d_gene: TRBD1; j_gene: TRBJ2-7; len: 15; abundance: -; v_gene: TRBV5-1; CDR3nt: TGCGCCAGCAGCTCGGACAGGGATTATCTCCTCGAGCAGTACTTC; CDR3aa: CASSSDRDYLLEQYF
d_gene: TRBD2; j_gene: TRBJ2-1; len: 17; abundance: -; v_gene: TRBV7-9; CDR3nt: TGTGCCAGCAGCTTTCCCTCTAGCGGGAGCTCCTACAATGAGCAGTTCTTC; CDR3aa: CASSFPSSGSSYNEQFF
d_gene: -; j_gene: TRBJ1-1; len: 15; abundance: once; v_gene: TRBV10-3; CDR3nt: TGTGCCATCAGTGAGTCTGGCAGCATGAACACTGAAGCTTTCTTT; CDR3aa: CAISESGSMNTEAFF
d_gene: TRBD2; j_gene: TRBJ2-7; len: 19; abundance: -; v_gene: TRBV11-1; CDR3nt: TGTGCCAGCAGCTTAAGCGCCGGAGGGGACTACACTTTTTCCTACGAGCAGTACTTC; CDR3aa: CASSLSAGGDYTFSYEQYF
d_gene: -; j_gene: TRBJ2-1; len: 11; abundance: -; v_gene: TRBV6-2/TRBV6-3; CDR3nt: TGTGCCAGCAGGACAGACAATGAGCAGTTCTTC; CDR3aa: CASRTDNEQFF
d_gene: -; j_gene: TRBJ2-7; len: 14; abundance: -; v_gene: TRBV27; CDR3nt: TGTGCCAGCAGTTTGGGACAATCCTCCTACGAGCAGTACTTC; CDR3aa: CASSLGQSSYEQYF
d_gene: -; j_gene: TRBJ2-3; len: 13; abundance: -; v_gene: TRBV28; CDR3nt: TGTGCCAGCAGTCCTCCTAGCACAGATACGCAGTATTTT; CDR3aa: CASSPPSTDTQYF
d_gene: TRBD2; j_gene: TRBJ2-7; len: 15; abundance: -; v_gene: TRBV7-8; CDR3nt: TGTGCCAGCAGCTTAACTAGCGGGGGGATGTACGAGCAGTACTTC; CDR3aa: CASSLTSGGMYEQYF
d_gene: -; j_gene: TRBJ2-7; len: 14; abundance: -; v_gene: TRBV9; CDR3nt: TGTGCCAGCAGCCCCGAGGGGTACTCCTACGAGCAGTACTTC; CDR3aa: CASSPEGYSYEQYF
d_gene: -; j_gene: TRBJ2-1; len: 12; abundance: many; v_gene: TRBV28; CDR3nt: TGTGCCAGCACGCTAGGGTACAATGAGCAGTTCTTC; CDR3aa: CASTLGYNEQFF
d_gene: TRBD2; j_gene: TRBJ2-3; len: 16; abundance: -; v_gene: TRBV5-1; CDR3nt: TGCGCCAGCAGCTTGGAGGCTAGCGGGAGCACAGATACGCAGTATTTT; CDR3aa: CASSLEASGSTDTQYF
d_gene: TRBD2; j_gene: TRBJ2-1; len: 15; abundance: -; v_gene: TRBV11-2; CDR3nt: TGTGCCAGCAGCCCGAGCGGGACTGAGTACAATGAGCAGTTCTTC; CDR3aa: CASSPSGTEYNEQFF
d_gene: -; j_gene: TRBJ2-1; len: 16; abundance: -; v_gene: TRBV12-3/TRBV12-4; CDR3nt: TGTGCCAGCAGTTCCGAAGGGAGTAGCTCCTACAATGAGCAGTTCTTC; CDR3aa: CASSSEGSSSYNEQFF
d_gene: -; j_gene: TRBJ2-4; len: 15; abundance: -; v_gene: TRBV7-2; CDR3nt: TGTGCCAGCAGCTTAGACCCCGGACAGATCATAGGGCAGTACTTC; CDR3aa: CASSLDPGQIIGQYF
d_gene: TRBD2; j_gene: TRBJ2-3; len: 13; abundance: -; v_gene: TRBV7-9; CDR3nt: TGTGCCAGCAGAAGCGGGGGCCCAGATACGCAGTATTTT; CDR3aa: CASRSGGPDTQYF
d_gene: TRBD2; j_gene: TRBJ2-1; len: 17; abundance: few; v_gene: TRBV12-3/TRBV12-4; CDR3nt: TGTGCCAGCAGTCCCTGGCAAACTAGCGCCCCCTACAATGAGCAGTTCTTC; CDR3aa: CASSPWQTSAPYNEQFF
d_gene: TRBD2; j_gene: TRBJ2-1; len: 16; abundance: -; v_gene: TRBV7-3; CDR3nt: TGTGCCAGCAGCCCCCGAGCGACTAGCGGGAGAAATGAGCAGTTCTTC; CDR3aa: CASSPRATSGRNEQFF
d_gene: TRBD2; j_gene: TRBJ2-3; len: 18; abundance: -; v_gene: TRBV29-1; CDR3nt: TGCAGCGTTAGAGGGGGACTAGCGGGGCTTCCTAGCACAGATACGCAGTATTTT; CDR3aa: CSVRGGLAGLPSTDTQYF